The clone carrying this T cell receptor beta chain was seen only a few times. Clones were read by immunoSEQ multiplex PCR, and TCRdb kept only the in-frame ones, dropping some. This table has 75,000 to 100,000 clones, approximately 80% appearing once. The data were obtained in a study of glioma-infiltrating T cells after dendritic cell vaccination. CDR3 length: 16 residues. V lost 4 bases and J lost 0; bases outside the gene matches: 8. The V gene's germline CDR1 is MNHNS and CDR2 SASEGT. The chain recombines TRBV6-1 with TRBJ2-5; 7 bases align to TRBD1. This receptor was identified in a human donor with glioblastoma. Sequencing used blood, obtained before dendritic cell vaccination. CDR3 in DNA: TGTGCCAGCAGTGCACCGGGACAGATAAACCAAGAGACCCAGTACTTC. Translating it yields CASSAPGQINQETQYF.